Detailed here is one T cell receptor (beta chain). Antigen specificity is unknown. This sample was included in a study of STAT5B mutations in CD4+ large granular lymphocyte leukemia. General study results and limits: Compared with healthy controls (2/35), patient top clones favored TRBV06 (8/27).

Germline V gene data show CDR1 as SNHLY and CDR2 as FYNNEI. The CDR3 extends over 15 amino acids. V lost 1 base and J 3 bases, leaving 9 bases between the germline ends. The assay was run at survey level. The data were produced by immunoSEQ multiplex PCR, yet TCRdb's version contains in-frame clones alone and is incomplete. The table has over 25,000 clones, roughly three quarters seen once. Sequencing input: CD4+ T cells from blood buffy coats. V is TRBV2 and J is TRBJ2-2, with a weak D call TRBD2 (7 bases). This clonotype was obtained from a human donor in good health. CDR3 sequence (DNA): TGTGCCAGCAGTGAAGAAGGGGGGGACACCGGGGAGCTGTTTTTT. Its translation: CASSEEGGDTGELFF. Looking up the rest from reference TRBV2 and TRBJ2-2 gives the full variable domain: EPEVTQTPSHQVTQMGQEVILRCVPISNHLYFYWYRQILGQKVEFLVSFYNNEISEKSEIFDDQFSVERPDGSNFTLKIRSTKLEDSAMYFCASSEEGGDTGELFFGEGSRLTVL.